This T cell receptor (beta chain) was captured by sequencing in a study of blood T cells in healthy people across ages. The germline V gene has CDR1 DFQATT and CDR2 SNEGSKA (reference sequence). This CDR3 region has 16 residues. The ends lost 0 bases at V and 6 bases at J; junction bases unmatched: 11. Then a second PCR, running roughly 7 to 11 cycles, was carried out with a sample-barcoded 5' primer and a J-beta primer mix. TCRdb reanalysed the 5' RACE reads using MiXCR and keeps one entry per CDR3 protein. This sample has around 2 million distinct CDR3 sequences, with roughly two fifths found just once.

The chain employs TRBV20-1 and TRBJ1-2, with 9 positions matching TRBD1. Sequencing was done on a sample of blood. The source of this sequence is a human donor in good health. The CDR3 coding sequence is TGCAGTGCTAGAGAATCCTTCGGGACAGGGTTCGATGGCTACACCTTC. It yields the protein CSARESFGTGFDGYTF.